This TCR beta chain comes out of a study of blood T cell repertoires in COVID-19. Assay used: immunoSEQ multiplex PCR; TCRdb lists only in-frame clones, some missing. The data hold some 490,000 clones, with around 85% observed a single time. Germline V gives CDR1 MNHNY, CDR2 SVGAGI (reference sequence). The CDR3 runs to 14 residues. With 4 bases clipped from V and 4 bases from J, the junction kept 6 bases outside the gene matches. The sequence was collected from a human donor in a cohort sampled during active COVID-19. Sequenced input: peripheral blood. The rearrangement joins TRBV6-6 to TRBJ1-1, with TRBD1 matching over 7 bases. CDR3 sequence reads: CASSSGQVFTEAFF. DNA for the CDR3: TGTGCCAGCAGTTCCGGACAGGTTTTCACTGAAGCTTTCTTT.